Below, 28 T cell receptor beta chains from the same sample are listed, as sequenced in a study of cytomegalovirus exposure and HLA in healthy donors. Primers: 60 Vbeta forward and 13 Jbeta reverse. TCRdb keeps only in-frame clones here, not all; method: immunoSEQ multiplex PCR. The sample holds approximately 190,000 clones; 84% are singletons and the top ten take roughly 2.8%. The sample was PBMCs. The receptors originated from a woman between 45 and 60 years old in good health and CMV-seropositive.

This clone has a handful of counts. One end of the junction is discordant with germline, which a read error may explain. The chain links TRBV7-9 to TRBJ2-7; 10 bases agree with TRBD1. Germline lookup yields CDR1 SEHNR and CDR2 FQNEAQ (reference sequence). The CDR3 totals 18 residues. Written as DNA, the CDR3 is TGTTCCAGCAGCCCCATGACGCTAACGACAGGGGGCAGGTACGAGCAGTACTTC. Translating it yields CSSSPMTLTTGGRYEQYF.

This chain connects TRBV15 to TRBJ1-6; the match to TRBD1 covers 7 bases. The V and J ends lost 4 bases and 6 bases, in that order; junction bases with no gene match: 3. The germline V gene has CDR1 LNHNV and CDR2 YYDKDF (reference sequence). The CDR3 contains 14 residues. This chain's CDR3 is CATSKGQPNSPLHF. DNA of the CDR3: TGTGCCACCAGCAAGGGACAGCCTAATTCACCCCTCCACTTT.

The genes are TRBV6-6 and TRBJ2-7, with D possibly TRBD2 on 7 matching bases. The V end lost 0 bases, the J end lost 3 bases, and 12 bases lay between the germline ends. The CDR3 sequence is 15 residues long. Germline V CDR1 and CDR2: MNHNY, SVGAGI (reference sequence). The CDR3 protein is CASSYSGGGLYEQYF. As DNA, the CDR3 is TGTGCCAGCAGTTACTCGGGCGGGGGCCTCTACGAGCAGTACTTC.

V and J are TRBV25-1 and TRBJ2-5, with unresolved D. The J call is doubtful: the DNA matches TRBJ2-7 better. The CDR3 has 13 amino acids. The V gene's germline CDR1 is MGHDK and CDR2 SYGVNS. The CDR3 here is CASSESYSYEQYF. Written as DNA, the CDR3 is TGTGCCAGCAGTGAATCCTACTCCTACGAGCAGTACTTC.

V gene TRBV6-5 combines with J gene TRBJ2-5; TRBD2 agrees at 10 bases. CDR3 length equals 15 residues. Germline V gene lookup returns CDR1 MNHEY and CDR2 SVGAGI. V shed 4 bases, J shed 1 base, and the junction held 3 bases outside the gene matches. CDR3 residues: CASSWRTSGQETQYF. The CDR3 region has the DNA TGTGCCAGCAGTTGGCGGACTAGCGGCCAAGAGACCCAGTACTTC.

The chain employs TRBV6-6 and TRBJ2-5; 9 bases map to TRBD2. V was pared by 7 bases and J by 4 bases, with 13 bases of the junction left unmatched. The germline CDR1 and CDR2 sequences are MNHNY and SVGAGI (reference sequence). The CDR3 runs to 16 residues. CDR3 bases: TGTGCCAGCATTAAGGGGCTAGCGGGGCTCGGAGAGACCCAGTACTTC. Its protein is CASIKGLAGLGETQYF.

This clone came up once. The chain carries TRBV30 and TRBJ1-4, with 7 bases that match TRBD1. V lost 3 bases, J lost 5 bases, and 9 bases stayed unmatched. CDR1 GTSNPN and CDR2 SVGIG come from the germline V gene (reference sequence). The CDR3 extends over 15 amino acids. The CDR3 nucleotides are TGTGCCTGGAGCAATCGGGGACAGCGCAATGAAAAACTGTTTTTT. Its translation: CAWSNRGQRNEKLFF.

This chain connects TRBV7-9 to TRBJ1-2; D ambiguous. This CDR3 is built from 15 residues. Germline-derived CDR1 and CDR2 are SEHNR and FQNEAQ (reference sequence). Trimming took 3 bases from V and 4 from J, leaving 15 bases between them. The CDR3 region is CASSLQTGIGYGYTF. The CDR3 bases are TGTGCCAGCAGCTTGCAAACGGGGATTGGCTATGGCTACACCTTC.

This chain connects TRBV5-1 to TRBJ2-7; the D is unclear. Trimming shortened V by 0 bases and J by 2 bases, and 12 bases separated the two germline ends. CDR1 is SGHRS, CDR2 YFSETQ, per germline. The CDR3 is 15 residues long. CDR3 in amino acids: CASSLAIGEPYEQYF. CDR3 nucleotide sequence: TGCGCCAGCAGCTTGGCCATCGGTGAACCCTACGAGCAGTACTTC.

This clone appeared a few times. V is TRBV4-1 and J is TRBJ1-4; perhaps TRBD1 as D (6 bases). The CDR3 length is 16 residues. V was clipped by 4 bases and J by 8 bases, with 20 bases between them. The germline CDR1 and CDR2 sequences are MGHRA and YSYEKL. CDR3 DNA sequence: TGCGCCAGCAGCCTCATCCCGGGGACATTGGGAGAAAAACTGTTTTTT. Translation gives CASSLIPGTLGEKLFF.

The gene calls are TRBV19 and TRBJ2-3; 9 positions match TRBD1. Germline V lookup: CDR1 LNHDA, CDR2 SQIVND (reference sequence). V dropped 3 bases and J dropped 10; count of bases not matched to a gene: 17. The CDR3 consists of 17 residues. CDR3: CASSIGTGPLLARSQYF. The CDR3 DNA sequence: TGTGCCAGTAGTATTGGGACAGGGCCCCTCCTAGCGCGGTCGCAGTATTTT.

The V gene is TRBV9, the J gene TRBJ1-2, with D unclear. V lost 7 bases and J 3 bases, leaving 13 bases between the germline ends. CDR3 length: 13 amino acids. CDR1 SGDLS and CDR2 YYNGEE come from the germline V gene. The CDR3 nucleotides read TGTGCCAGCCCTGGTGGGCGCGACTATGGCTACACCTTC. It is translated as CASPGGRDYGYTF.

The chain recombines TRBV11-2 with TRBJ2-2; the match to TRBD2 covers 9 bases. The CDR3 totals 15 residues. With 3 bases clipped from V and 5 bases from J, the junction kept 4 bases outside the gene matches. Germline assignment: CDR1 SGHAT and CDR2 FQNNGV. The CDR3 DNA reads as TGTGCCAGCAGCTTCAAGCGGGGGGAAACCGGGGAGCTGTTTTTT. It translates to CASSFKRGETGELFF.

V is TRBV5-5 and J is TRBJ1-1, with unresolved D. The CDR3 is made up of 13 amino acids. Trimming cost V 3 bases and J 1 base, with 7 bases left between them. Looked up from germline, CDR1 is SGHKS and CDR2 is YYEKEE (reference sequence). CDR3 protein: CASSSPGNTEAFF. The CDR3 bases are TGTGCCAGCAGCTCTCCAGGGAACACTGAAGCTTTCTTT.

This chain connects TRBV5-4 to TRBJ1-1; D may be TRBD1 (5 bases). This CDR3 is 15 amino acids long. The germline CDR1 and CDR2 sequences are SGHNT and YYREEE (reference sequence). V dropped 4 bases and J dropped 0 bases, with 13 bases sitting between them. The CDR3 bases are TGTGCCAGCAGCAGGGCGGCAGGGCTGAACACTGAAGCTTTCTTT. Translated: CASSRAAGLNTEAFF.

This clone was found a few times. In DNA form, the CDR3 reads TGTGCCAGCAGAGCGGGACGGACTAATGAAAAACTGTTTTTT. Translation: CASRAGRTNEKLFF. This chain connects TRBV28 to TRBJ1-4, with a weak D call TRBD1 (5 bases). In germline, CDR1 is MDHEN, CDR2 SYDVKM. The CDR3 totals 14 residues. V was trimmed by 6 bases and J by 2 bases, leaving 10 bases between them. The full variable domain, its missing parts supplied by reference TRBV28 and TRBJ1-4, is DVKVTQSSRYLVKRTGEKVFLECVQDMDHENMFWYRQDPGLGLRLIYFSYDVKMKEKGDIPEGYSVSREKKERFSLILESASTNQTSMYLCASRAGRTNEKLFFGSGTQLSVL.

Here the CDR3 reads CASSPQGGGYTF. The CDR3 coding sequence is TGTGCCAGCAGTCCTCAGGGAGGAGGCTACACCTTC. V is TRBV6-5 and J is TRBJ1-2; D is perhaps TRBD1 (5 bases). Trimming shortened V by 5 bases and J by 8 bases, and 12 bases separated the two germline ends. Germline CDR1 is MNHEY and CDR2 is SVGAGI. The CDR3 is made up of 12 amino acids.

This sequence joins TRBV11-1 and TRBJ2-2; weak D call: TRBD1 (6 bases). The CDR3 totals 15 residues. Germline-derived CDR1 and CDR2 are SGHAT and FQDESV (reference sequence). With 5 bases removed from V and 0 bases from J, the gap between germline ends came to 10 bases. The CDR3 loop is CASSGGHTNTGELFF. DNA of the CDR3: TGTGCCAGCAGCGGGGGACACACGAACACCGGGGAGCTGTTTTTT.

This clone has only a few counts. V gene TRBV5-1 combines with J gene TRBJ1-4; D ambiguous. The germline V gene encodes CDR1 SGHRS and CDR2 YFSETQ. The CDR3 covers 14 residues. Trimming took 4 bases from V and 4 from J, leaving 11 bases between them. This CDR3 is CASSQALGNEKLFF. In nucleotides, the CDR3 is TGCGCCAGCAGCCAGGCGTTGGGTAATGAAAAACTGTTTTTT.

The V call is TRBV28, the J call TRBJ1-6; the D gene is possibly TRBD1 (5 bases). The germline gives CDR1 MDHEN, CDR2 SYDVKM. Trimming pared 6 bases from V and 6 bases from J, leaving 9 bases between. The CDR3 is 13 residues long. In DNA, the CDR3 is TGTGCCAGCAGCCGGGACTTTAATTCACCCCTCCACTTT. This sequence encodes CASSRDFNSPLHF.

This clone showed up just a few times. The chain joins TRBV6-5 to TRBJ2-5; 8 bases align to TRBD2. This CDR3 contains 13 residues. V lost 5 bases, J lost 7 bases, and 6 bases stayed unmatched. The germline gives CDR1 MNHEY, CDR2 SVGAGI. CDR3 bases: TGTGCCAGCAGTCCGGGGGGGGCGCGGACCCAGTACTTC. Translating it yields CASSPGGARTQYF.

This rearrangement joins TRBV21-1 to TRBJ2-7; the D segment call TRBD2 is taken from the table without a DNA check. TRBV21-1 is reported as a pseudogene. The CDR3 has 14 residues. CDR3 amino acids: CASSKVMFSYEQYF. The CDR3 bases are TGTGCCAGCAGCAAAGTTATGTTCTCCTACGAGCAGTACTTC.

The chain carries TRBV27 and TRBJ2-1; TRBD1 aligns across 8 bases. The V and J ends lost 0 bases and 7 bases, in that order; junction bases with no gene match: 5. The CDR3 is 15 amino acids. Germline V gives CDR1 MNHEY, CDR2 SMNVEV (reference sequence). DNA of the CDR3: TGTGCCAGCAGTTTATCACAGGGGGTCGGGAATGAGCAGTTCTTC. Its protein product is CASSLSQGVGNEQFF.

This chain joins TRBV2 and TRBJ1-5, with D uncertain. The CDR3 spans 15 residues. V was cut by 6 bases and J by 1 base, with 13 bases left in between. Germline values: CDR1 SNHLY, CDR2 FYNNEI. The DNA for the CDR3 is TGTGCCAGCAGCCCCATCAGTGTAAGCAATCAGCCCCAGCATTTT. This gives the protein CASSPISVSNQPQHF.

This chain uses TRBV5-4 with TRBJ1-1, with 8 bases that match TRBD1. V lost 4 bases and J lost 3; bases outside the gene matches: 2. The CDR3 loop spans 13 amino acids. Germline V gives CDR1 SGHNT, CDR2 YYREEE (reference sequence). In DNA form, the CDR3 reads TGTGCCAGCAGCCCGGACAGGGACACTGAAGCTTTCTTT. Encoded protein: CASSPDRDTEAFF. The whole variable domain, remainder taken from reference TRBV5-4 and TRBJ1-1, is ETGVTQSPTHLIKTRGQQVTLRCSSQSGHNTVSWYQQALGQGPQFIFQYYREEENGRGNFPPRFSGLQFPNYSSELNVNALELDDSALYLCASSPDRDTEAFFGQGTRLTVV.

The rearrangement links TRBV7-9 to TRBJ2-1; D might be TRBD1 (5 bases). With 5 bases removed from V and 6 bases from J, the gap between germline ends came to 14 bases. Germline V CDR1 and CDR2: SEHNR, FQNEAQ (reference sequence). The CDR3 spans 14 residues. The CDR3 sequence is CASSPVGQGNEQFF. In nucleotides, the CDR3 is TGTGCCAGCAGCCCTGTGGGGCAGGGCAATGAGCAGTTCTTC.

CDR3 bases: TGTGCCAGCAGTTTGTTTACCCCGACAGCTACTTACACAGATACGCAGTATTTT. Protein sequence: CASSLFTPTATYTDTQYF. This chain connects TRBV28 to TRBJ2-3; D may be TRBD1 (5 bases). The CDR3 runs to 18 residues. Trimming removed 3 bases at V and 2 bases at J, with 21 bases between. CDR1 is MDHEN and CDR2 is SYDVKM in the germline V gene.

The chain joins TRBV10-3 to TRBJ1-6; perhaps TRBD1 as D (6 bases). The germline V gene has CDR1 ENHRY and CDR2 SYGVKD. With 10 bases removed from V and 2 bases from J, the gap between germline ends came to 15 bases. CDR3 length equals 15 residues. DNA for the CDR3: TGTGCCAGCGGGCAGGGGAGCGCCTATAATTCACCCCTCCACTTT. Protein sequence: CASGQGSAYNSPLHF.